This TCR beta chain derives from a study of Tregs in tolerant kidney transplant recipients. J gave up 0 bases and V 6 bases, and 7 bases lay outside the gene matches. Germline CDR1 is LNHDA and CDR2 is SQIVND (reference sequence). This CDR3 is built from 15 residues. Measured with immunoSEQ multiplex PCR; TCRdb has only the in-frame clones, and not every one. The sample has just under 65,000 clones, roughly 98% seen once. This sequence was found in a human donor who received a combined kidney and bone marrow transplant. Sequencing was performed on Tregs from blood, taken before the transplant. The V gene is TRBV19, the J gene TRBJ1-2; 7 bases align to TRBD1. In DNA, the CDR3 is TGTGCCAGTAGACCAAGCACAGGGGCTAACTATGGCTACACCTTC. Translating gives CASRPSTGANYGYTF.